Reported below is one T cell receptor (beta chain). Its antigen remains unknown. Assay: immunoSEQ multiplex PCR; the TCRdb copy retains only in-frame clones and omits some. Of 150,000 to 180,000 clones in the sample, 65% to 90% were seen once. The data were taken from a study of cytomegalovirus exposure and HLA in healthy donors. Study outcomes and limitations: The study labeled 150 to 200 TCR beta chains cytomegalovirus-associated. Some public TCRs appeared in many individuals, while most sequences were rare.

The CDR3 loop spans 17 amino acids. Unmatched junction bases numbered 9, after V lost 4 bases and J lost 0 bases. The V gene's germline CDR1 is SGHTS and CDR2 YDEGEE. Sequencing used PBMCs. The chain is built from TRBV5-8 and TRBJ1-5; 8 bases agree with TRBD1. This clonotype was sampled from a man younger than 35 in good health and CMV-seropositive. In DNA, the CDR3 is TGTGCCAGCAGCAGGACCCTGGACAGGGATAGCAATCAGCCCCAGCATTTT. This codes for CASSRTLDRDSNQPQHF.